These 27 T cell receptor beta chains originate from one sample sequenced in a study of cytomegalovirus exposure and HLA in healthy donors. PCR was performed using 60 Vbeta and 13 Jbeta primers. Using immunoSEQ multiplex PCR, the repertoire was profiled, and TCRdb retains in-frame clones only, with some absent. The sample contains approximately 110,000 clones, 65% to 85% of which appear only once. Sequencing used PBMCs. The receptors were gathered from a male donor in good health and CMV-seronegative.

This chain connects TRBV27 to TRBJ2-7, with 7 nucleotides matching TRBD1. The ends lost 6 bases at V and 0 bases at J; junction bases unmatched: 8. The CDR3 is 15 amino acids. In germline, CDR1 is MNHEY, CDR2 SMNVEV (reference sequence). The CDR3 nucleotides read TGTGCCAGCAGACCAAGACAGGGTTACTCCTACGAGCAGTACTTC. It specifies CASRPRQGYSYEQYF.

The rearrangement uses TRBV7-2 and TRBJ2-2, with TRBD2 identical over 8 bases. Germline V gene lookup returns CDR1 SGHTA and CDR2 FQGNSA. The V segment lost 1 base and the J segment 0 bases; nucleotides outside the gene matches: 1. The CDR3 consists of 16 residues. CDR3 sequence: CASSLVAGSNTGELFF. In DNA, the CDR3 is TGTGCCAGCAGCTTAGTAGCGGGATCGAACACCGGGGAGCTGTTTTTT.

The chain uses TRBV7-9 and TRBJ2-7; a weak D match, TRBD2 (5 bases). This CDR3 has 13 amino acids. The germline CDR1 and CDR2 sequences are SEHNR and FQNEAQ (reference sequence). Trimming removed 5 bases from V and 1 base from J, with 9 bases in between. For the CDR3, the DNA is TGTGCCAGCAGCCCCCCGGGATCCTACGAGCAGTACTTC. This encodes CASSPPGSYEQYF.

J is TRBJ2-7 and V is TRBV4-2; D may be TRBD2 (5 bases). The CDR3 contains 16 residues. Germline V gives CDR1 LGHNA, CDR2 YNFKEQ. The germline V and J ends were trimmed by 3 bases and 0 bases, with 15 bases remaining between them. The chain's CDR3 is CASSQELGTPSYEQYF. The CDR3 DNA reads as TGTGCCAGCAGCCAGGAACTAGGAACCCCCTCCTACGAGCAGTACTTC.

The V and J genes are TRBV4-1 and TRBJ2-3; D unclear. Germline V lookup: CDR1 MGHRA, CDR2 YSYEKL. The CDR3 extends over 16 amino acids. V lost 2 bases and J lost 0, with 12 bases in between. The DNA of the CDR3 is TGCGCCAGCAGCCAAATTCGGTACTCTAGCACAGATACGCAGTATTTT. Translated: CASSQIRYSSTDTQYF.

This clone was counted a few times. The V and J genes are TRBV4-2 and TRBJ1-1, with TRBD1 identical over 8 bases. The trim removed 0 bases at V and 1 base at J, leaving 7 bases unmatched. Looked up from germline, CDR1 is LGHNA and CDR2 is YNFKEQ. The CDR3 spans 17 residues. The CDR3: CASSQDPGQGRNTEAFF. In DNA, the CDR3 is TGTGCCAGCAGCCAAGATCCCGGACAGGGAAGGAACACTGAAGCTTTCTTT.

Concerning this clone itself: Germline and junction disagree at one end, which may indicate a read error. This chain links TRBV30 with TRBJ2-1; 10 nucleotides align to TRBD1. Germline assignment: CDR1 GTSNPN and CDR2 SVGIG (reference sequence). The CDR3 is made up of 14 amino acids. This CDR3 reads CAWSTGTGANGQFF. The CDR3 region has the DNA TGTGCCTGGAGCACCGGGACAGGGGCTAATGGGCAGTTCTTC. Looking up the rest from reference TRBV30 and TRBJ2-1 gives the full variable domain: SQTIHQWPATLVQPVGSPLSLECTVEGTSNPNLYWYRQAAGRGLQLLFYSVGIGQISSEVPQNLSASRPQDRQFILSSKKLLLSDSGFYLCAWSTGTGANGQFFGPGTRLTVL.

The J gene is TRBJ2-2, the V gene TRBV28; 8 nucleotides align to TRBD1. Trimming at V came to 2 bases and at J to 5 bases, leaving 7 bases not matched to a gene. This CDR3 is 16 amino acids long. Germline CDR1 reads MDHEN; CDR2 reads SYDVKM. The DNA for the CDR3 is TGTGCCAGCAGTTTAGGCCAGGGGGCGAGGACCGGGGAGCTGTTTTTT. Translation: CASSLGQGARTGELFF.

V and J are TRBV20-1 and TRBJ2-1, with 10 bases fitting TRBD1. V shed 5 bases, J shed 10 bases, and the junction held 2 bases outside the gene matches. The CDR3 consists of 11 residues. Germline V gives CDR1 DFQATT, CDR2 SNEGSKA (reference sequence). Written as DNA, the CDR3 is TGCAGTGCTGACAGGGGGCGGGAGCAGTTCTTC. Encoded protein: CSADRGREQFF.

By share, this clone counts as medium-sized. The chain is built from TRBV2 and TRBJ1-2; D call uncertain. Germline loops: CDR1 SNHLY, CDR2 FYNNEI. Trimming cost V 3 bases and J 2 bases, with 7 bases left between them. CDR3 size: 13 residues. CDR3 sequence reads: CASSDNSNYGYTF. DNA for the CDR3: TGTGCCAGCAGTGACAACAGCAACTATGGCTACACCTTC.

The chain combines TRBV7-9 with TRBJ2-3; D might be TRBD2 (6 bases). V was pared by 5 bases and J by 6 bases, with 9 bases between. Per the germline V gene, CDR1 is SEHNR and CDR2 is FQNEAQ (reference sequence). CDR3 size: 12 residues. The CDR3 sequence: CASSPGRDTQYF. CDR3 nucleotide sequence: TGTGCCAGCAGCCCAGGGAGGGATACGCAGTATTTT.

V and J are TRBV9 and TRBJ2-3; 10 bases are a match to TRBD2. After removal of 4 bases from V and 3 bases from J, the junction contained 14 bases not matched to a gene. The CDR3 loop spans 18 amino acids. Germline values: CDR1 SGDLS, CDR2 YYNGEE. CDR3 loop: CASSPRGSGGAGTDTQYF. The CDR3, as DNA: TGTGCCAGCAGCCCGCGTGGGAGCGGGGGGGCGGGTACAGATACGCAGTATTTT.

The DNA of the CDR3 is TGCGCCAGCAGCTCAGGGGGCGGAGGGTGGACCGCGGCTGAAGCTTTCTTT. It encodes CASSSGGGGWTAAEAFF. V is TRBV5-1 and J is TRBJ1-1; 8 bases align to TRBD1. With V trimmed by 3 bases and J by 6 bases, 16 bases remained unmatched. In germline, CDR1 is SGHRS, CDR2 YFSETQ. This CDR3 comprises 17 residues.

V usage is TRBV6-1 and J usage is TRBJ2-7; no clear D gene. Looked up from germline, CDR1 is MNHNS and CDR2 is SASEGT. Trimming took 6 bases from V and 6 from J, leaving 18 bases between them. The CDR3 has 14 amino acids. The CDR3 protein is CASSDRAVPREQYF. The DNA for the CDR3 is TGTGCCAGCAGCGATAGAGCCGTCCCGCGCGAGCAGTACTTC.

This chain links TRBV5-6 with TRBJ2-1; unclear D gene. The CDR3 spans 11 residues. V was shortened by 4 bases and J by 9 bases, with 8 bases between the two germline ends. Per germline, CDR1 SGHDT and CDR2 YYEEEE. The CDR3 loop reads CASSLSAEQFF. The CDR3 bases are TGTGCCAGCAGCCTGAGCGCTGAGCAGTTCTTC.

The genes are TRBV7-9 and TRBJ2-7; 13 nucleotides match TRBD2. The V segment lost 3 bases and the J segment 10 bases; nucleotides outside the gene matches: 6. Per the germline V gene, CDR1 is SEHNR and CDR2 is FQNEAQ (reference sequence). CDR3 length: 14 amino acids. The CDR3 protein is CASSFTGTSGTQYF. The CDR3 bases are TGTGCCAGCAGCTTTACCGGGACTAGCGGGACACAGTACTTC.

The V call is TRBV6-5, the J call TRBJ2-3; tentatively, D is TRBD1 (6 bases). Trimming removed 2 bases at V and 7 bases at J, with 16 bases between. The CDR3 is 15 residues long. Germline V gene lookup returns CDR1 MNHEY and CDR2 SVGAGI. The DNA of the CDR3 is TGTGCCAGCAGTTACGGGGTACAGGGTTCGAATACGCAGTATTTT. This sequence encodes CASSYGVQGSNTQYF.

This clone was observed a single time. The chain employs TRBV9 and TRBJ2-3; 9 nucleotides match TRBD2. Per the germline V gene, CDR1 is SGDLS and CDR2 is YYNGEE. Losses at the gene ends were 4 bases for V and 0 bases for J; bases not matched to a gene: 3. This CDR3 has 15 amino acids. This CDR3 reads CASSLGLASTDTQYF. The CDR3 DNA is TGTGCCAGCAGCCTTGGACTAGCGAGCACAGATACGCAGTATTTT.

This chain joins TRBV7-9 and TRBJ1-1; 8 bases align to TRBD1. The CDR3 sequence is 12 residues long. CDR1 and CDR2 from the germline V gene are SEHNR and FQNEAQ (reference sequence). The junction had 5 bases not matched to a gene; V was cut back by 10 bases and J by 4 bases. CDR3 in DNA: TGTGCCACCGACAGGGGAGGCACTGAAGCTTTCTTT. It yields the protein CATDRGGTEAFF.

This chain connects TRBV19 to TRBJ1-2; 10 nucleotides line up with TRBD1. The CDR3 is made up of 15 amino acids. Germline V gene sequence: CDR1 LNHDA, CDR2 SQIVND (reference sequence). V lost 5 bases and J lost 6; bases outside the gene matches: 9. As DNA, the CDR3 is TGTGCCAGTAGTTCAAGGACAGGGGGGGTCCATGGCTACACCTTC. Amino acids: CASSSRTGGVHGYTF.

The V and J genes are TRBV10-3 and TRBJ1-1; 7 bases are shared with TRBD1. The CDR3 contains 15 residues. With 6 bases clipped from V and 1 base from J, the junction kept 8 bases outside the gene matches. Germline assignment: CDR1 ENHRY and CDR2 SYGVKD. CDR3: CAIRLLQGTNTEAFF. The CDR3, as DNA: TGTGCCATCAGGCTCCTACAGGGGACGAACACTGAAGCTTTCTTT.

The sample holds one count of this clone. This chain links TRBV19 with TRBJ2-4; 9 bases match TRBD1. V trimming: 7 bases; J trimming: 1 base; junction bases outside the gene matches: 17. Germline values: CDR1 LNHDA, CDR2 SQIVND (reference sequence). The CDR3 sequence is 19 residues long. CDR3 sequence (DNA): TGTGCCAGTACTCCGACACCGGGACAGGGAAGGGCGGCCAAAAACATTCAGTACTTC. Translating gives CASTPTPGQGRAAKNIQYF.

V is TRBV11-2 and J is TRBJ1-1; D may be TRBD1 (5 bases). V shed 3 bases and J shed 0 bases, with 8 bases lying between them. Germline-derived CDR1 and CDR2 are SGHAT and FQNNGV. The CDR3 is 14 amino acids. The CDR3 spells CASSFRQMNTEAFF. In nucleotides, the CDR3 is TGTGCCAGCAGCTTCAGACAGATGAACACTGAAGCTTTCTTT.

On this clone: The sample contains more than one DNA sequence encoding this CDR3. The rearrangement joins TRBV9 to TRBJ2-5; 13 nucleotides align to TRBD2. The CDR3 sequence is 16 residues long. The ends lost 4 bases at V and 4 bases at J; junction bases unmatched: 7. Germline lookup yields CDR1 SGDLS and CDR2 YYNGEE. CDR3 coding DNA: TGTGCCAGCAGCCCCGGACTAGCGGGGGTTGGAGAGACCCAGTACTTC. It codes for CASSPGLAGVGETQYF.

As DNA, the CDR3 is TGTGCCAGCAGGGGAACAGGGATACGTGTCACAGATACGCAGTATTTT. Protein sequence: CASRGTGIRVTDTQYF. The chain carries TRBV27 and TRBJ2-3; D might be TRBD1 (6 bases). The CDR3 is 16 residues long. The germline V and J ends were trimmed by 6 bases and 2 bases, with 18 bases remaining between them. CDR1 and CDR2 (germline): MNHEY, SMNVEV (reference sequence).

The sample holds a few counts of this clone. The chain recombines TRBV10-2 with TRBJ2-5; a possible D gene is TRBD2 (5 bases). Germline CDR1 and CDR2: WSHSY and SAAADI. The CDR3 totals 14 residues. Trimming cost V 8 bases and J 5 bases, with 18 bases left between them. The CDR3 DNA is TGCGCCAGCTCCCAGAGGGCAGGATGGGAGACCCAGTACTTC. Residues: CASSQRAGWETQYF.

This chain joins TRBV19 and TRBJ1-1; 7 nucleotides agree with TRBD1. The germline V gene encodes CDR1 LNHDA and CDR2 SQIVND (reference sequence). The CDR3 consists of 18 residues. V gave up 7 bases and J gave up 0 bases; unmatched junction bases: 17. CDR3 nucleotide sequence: TGTGCCAGTAAGCTCACTCAGCACAGGGGACCCATGAACACTGAAGCTTTCTTT. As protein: CASKLTQHRGPMNTEAFF.